A single sample gave rise to the 2 T cell receptor beta chains below, sequenced in a study of T cells after yellow fever vaccination (dated by TCRdb to about 2019). Interpreted using the paper, the treatment or condition label stands for: live attenuated yellow fever vaccine strain. Libraries were prepared through 5' RACE. The sequencing machine was an Illumina HiSeq 2500. TCRdb reprocessed the public reads (quality trimming at Q25 with fastp, clone calling with MiXCR) and kept in-frame beta chains. All rows with the same CDR3 protein become a single entry with the most common DNA and genes. In this sample the table shows around 70,000 distinct CDR3 sequences, approximately 7% of which occur a single time. The top ten clonotypes cover roughly 33% of the sample. Sequencing used CD8+ T cells sorted from PBMCs, obtained around 5 days after the first yellow fever vaccination. These receptors were collected from a man between 18 and 29 years old who received the YFV17D yellow fever vaccine.

This clonotype was seen at least ten times. The V call is TRBV4-1, the J call TRBJ1-2; D is perhaps TRBD1 (5 bases). The germline V gene encodes CDR1 MGHRA and CDR2 YSYEKL. The germline V and J ends were trimmed by 6 bases and 4 bases, with 12 bases remaining between them. The CDR3 is 13 residues long. Written as DNA, the CDR3 is TGCGCCAGCAGTTACCGGGGCATCTATGGCTACACCTTC. Translation gives CASSYRGIYGYTF.

This clonotype was seen only a few times. The V and J genes are TRBV4-1 and TRBJ1-2; D perhaps matches TRBD1 (5 bases). Trimming left V 1 base short and J 4 bases short, with 16 bases between. Germline CDR1 reads MGHRA; CDR2 reads YSYEKL. The CDR3 length is 16 residues. This chain's CDR3 is CASSQVGRGQSYGYTF. In DNA, the CDR3 is TGCGCCAGCAGCCAAGTAGGGCGGGGCCAGAGCTATGGCTACACCTTC.